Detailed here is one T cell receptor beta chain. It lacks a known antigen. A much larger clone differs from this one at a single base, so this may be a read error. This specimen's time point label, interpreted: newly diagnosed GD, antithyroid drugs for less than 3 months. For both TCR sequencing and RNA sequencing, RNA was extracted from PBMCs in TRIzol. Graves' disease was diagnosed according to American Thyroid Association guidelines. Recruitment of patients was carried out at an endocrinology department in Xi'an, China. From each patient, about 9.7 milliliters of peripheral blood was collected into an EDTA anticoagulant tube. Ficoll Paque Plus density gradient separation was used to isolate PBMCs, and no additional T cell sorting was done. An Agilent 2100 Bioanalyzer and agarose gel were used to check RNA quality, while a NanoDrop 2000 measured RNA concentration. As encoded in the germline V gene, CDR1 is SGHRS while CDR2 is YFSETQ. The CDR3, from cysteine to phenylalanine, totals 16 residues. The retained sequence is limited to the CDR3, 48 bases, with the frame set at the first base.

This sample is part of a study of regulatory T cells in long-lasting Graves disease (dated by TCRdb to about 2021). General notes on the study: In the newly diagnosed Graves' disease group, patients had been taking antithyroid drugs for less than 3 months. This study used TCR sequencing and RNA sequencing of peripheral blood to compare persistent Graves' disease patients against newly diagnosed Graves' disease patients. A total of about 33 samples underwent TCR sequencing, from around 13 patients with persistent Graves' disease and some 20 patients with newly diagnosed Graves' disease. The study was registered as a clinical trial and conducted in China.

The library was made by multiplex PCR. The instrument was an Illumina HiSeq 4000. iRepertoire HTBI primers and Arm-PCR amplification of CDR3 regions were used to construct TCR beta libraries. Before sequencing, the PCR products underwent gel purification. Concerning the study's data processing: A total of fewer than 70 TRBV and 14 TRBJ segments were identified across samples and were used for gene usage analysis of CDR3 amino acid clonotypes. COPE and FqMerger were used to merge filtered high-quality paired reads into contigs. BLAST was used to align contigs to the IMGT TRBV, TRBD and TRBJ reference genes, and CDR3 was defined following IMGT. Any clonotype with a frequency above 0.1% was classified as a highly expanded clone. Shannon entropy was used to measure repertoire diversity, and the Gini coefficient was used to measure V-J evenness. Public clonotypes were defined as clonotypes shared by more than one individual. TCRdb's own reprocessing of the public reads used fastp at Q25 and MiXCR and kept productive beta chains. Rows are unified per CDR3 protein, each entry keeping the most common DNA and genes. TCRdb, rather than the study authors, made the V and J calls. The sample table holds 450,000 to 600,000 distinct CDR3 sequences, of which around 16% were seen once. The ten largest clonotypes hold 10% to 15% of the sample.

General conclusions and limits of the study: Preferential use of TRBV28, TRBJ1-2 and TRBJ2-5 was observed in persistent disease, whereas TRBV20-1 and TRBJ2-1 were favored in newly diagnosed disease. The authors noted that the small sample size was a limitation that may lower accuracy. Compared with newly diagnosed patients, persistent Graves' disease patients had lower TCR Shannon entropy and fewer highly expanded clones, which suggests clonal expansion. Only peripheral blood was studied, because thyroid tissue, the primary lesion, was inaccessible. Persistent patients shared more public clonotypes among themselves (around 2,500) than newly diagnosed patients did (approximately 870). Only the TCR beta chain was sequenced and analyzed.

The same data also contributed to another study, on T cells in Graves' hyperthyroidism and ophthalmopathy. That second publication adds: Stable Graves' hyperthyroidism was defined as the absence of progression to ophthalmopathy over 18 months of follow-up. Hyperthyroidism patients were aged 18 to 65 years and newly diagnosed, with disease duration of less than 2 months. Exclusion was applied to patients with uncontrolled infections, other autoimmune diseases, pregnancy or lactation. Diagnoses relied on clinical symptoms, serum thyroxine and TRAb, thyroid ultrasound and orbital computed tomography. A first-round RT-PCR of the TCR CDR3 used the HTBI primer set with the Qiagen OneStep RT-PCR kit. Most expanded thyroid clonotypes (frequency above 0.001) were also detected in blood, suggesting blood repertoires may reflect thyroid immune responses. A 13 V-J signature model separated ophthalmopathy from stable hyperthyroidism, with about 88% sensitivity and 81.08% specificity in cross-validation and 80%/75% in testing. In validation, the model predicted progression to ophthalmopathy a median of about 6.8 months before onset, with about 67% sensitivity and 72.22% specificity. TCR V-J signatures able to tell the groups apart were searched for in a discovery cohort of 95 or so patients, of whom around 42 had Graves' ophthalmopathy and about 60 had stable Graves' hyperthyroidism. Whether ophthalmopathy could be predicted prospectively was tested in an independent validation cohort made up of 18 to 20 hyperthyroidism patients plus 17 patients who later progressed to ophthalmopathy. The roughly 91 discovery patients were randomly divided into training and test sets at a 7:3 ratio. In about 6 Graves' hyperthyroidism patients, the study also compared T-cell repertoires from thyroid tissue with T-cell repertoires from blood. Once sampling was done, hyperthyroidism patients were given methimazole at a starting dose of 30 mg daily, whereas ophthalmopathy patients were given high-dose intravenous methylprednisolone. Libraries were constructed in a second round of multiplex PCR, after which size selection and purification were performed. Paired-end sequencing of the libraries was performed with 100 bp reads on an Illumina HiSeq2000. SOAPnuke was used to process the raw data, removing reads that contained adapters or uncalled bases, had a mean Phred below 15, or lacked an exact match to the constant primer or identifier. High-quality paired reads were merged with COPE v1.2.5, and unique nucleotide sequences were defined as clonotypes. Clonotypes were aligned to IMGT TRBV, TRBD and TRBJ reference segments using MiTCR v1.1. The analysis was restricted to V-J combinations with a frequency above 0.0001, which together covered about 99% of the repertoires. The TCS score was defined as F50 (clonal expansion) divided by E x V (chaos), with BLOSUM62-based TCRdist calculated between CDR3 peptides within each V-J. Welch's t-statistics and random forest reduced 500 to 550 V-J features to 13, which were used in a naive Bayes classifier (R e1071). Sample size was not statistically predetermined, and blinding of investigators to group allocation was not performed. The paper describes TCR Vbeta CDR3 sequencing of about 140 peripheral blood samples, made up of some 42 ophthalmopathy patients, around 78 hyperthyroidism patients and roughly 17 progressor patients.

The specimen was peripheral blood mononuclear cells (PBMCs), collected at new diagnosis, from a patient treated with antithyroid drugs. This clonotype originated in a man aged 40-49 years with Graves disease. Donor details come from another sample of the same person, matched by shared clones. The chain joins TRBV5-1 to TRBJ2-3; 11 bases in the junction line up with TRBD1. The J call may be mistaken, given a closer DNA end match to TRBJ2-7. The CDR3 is CASGWKTGQGAGEQYF. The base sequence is TGCGCCAGCGGCTGGAAAACAGGACAGGGGGCAGGCGAGCAGTACTTC.